The 4 T cell receptor beta chains listed next were all sequenced from one sample in a study of Ad26.COV2.S vaccination and SARS-CoV-2 variants. Treatment given: about 20 received Ad26.COV2.S at low or high dose, single or two shots; five or six received placebo; per-sample allocation not given. Specimens were obtained on day 63 following the first vaccine or placebo injection. TCRdb's table, derived via immunoSEQ multiplex PCR, lists solely in-frame clones and lacks some. The sample records roughly 510,000 clones, around nine tenths being singletons. Sequencing was performed on peripheral blood, taken in a trial of Ad26.COV2.S vaccine versus placebo. Receptors were obtained from a person between 18 and 65 years old who received the Ad26.COV2.S COVID-19 vaccine or a placebo.

In the case of this clone: Different DNA sequences within this sample yield the same CDR3. V is TRBV28 and J is TRBJ1-2; 8 positions agree with TRBD1. V dropped 6 bases and J dropped 4; count of bases not matched to a gene: 4. The CDR3 extends over 13 amino acids. CDR1 is MDHEN, CDR2 SYDVKM, per germline. The CDR3 region is CASSSGQGYGYTF. The CDR3 DNA sequence: TGTGCCAGCAGCTCCGGACAGGGCTATGGCTACACCTTC.

The chain is built from TRBV28 and TRBJ2-1, with D tentatively TRBD1 (5 bases). There are 15 residues in the CDR3. V lost 3 bases to trimming and J lost 4 bases, with 13 bases between them. Germline CDR1 is MDHEN and CDR2 is SYDVKM. CDR3 nucleotide sequence: TGTGCCAGCAGTTTTCTGGCAGGGTGGTACAATGAGCAGTTCTTC. Protein: CASSFLAGWYNEQFF.

This clone was found a few times. The chain employs TRBV28 and TRBJ1-4; the match to TRBD1 covers 9 bases. Per the germline V gene, CDR1 is MDHEN and CDR2 is SYDVKM. The CDR3 covers 15 residues. The trim removed 5 bases at V and 7 bases at J, leaving 8 bases unmatched. The CDR3 DNA reads as TGTGCCAGCAGTCCTCACGGGACAGGGTCTGAAAAACTGTTTTTT. Its translation is CASSPHGTGSEKLFF.

The chain combines TRBV30 with TRBJ2-3, with D unclear. This CDR3 has 12 amino acids. Germline CDR1 GTSNPN, CDR2 SVGIG (reference sequence). Trimming left V 0 bases short and J 9 bases short, with 10 bases between. CDR3 in amino acids: CAWSVQELTQYF. In nucleotides, the CDR3 is TGTGCCTGGAGTGTTCAGGAGCTGACGCAGTATTTT.